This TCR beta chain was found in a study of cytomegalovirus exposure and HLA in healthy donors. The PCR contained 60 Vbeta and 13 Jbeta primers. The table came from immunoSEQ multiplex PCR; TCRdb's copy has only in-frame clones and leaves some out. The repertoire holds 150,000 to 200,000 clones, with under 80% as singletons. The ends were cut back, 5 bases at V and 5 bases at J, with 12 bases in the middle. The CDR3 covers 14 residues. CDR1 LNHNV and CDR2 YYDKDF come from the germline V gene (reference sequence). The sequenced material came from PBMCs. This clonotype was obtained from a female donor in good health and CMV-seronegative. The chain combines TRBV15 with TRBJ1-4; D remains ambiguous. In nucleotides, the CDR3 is TGTGCCACCAGCCTGGGAGGGCCGAATGAAAAACTGTTTTTT. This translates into CATSLGGPNEKLFF.